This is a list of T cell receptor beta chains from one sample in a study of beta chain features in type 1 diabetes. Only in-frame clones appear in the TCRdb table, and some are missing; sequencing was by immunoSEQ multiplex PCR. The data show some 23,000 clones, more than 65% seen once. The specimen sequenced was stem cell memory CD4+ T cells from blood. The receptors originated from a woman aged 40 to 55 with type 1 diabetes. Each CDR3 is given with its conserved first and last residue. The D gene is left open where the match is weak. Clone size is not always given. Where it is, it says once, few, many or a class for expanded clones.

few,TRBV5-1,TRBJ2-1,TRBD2,TGCGCCAGCAGCTCAAGGGGAGGGCTAGGCAATGAGCAGTTCTTC,CASSSRGGLGNEQFF
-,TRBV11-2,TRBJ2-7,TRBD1,TGTGCCAGCAGCCAGGGGACAGGGACCTCCCTCGAGCAGTACTTC,CASSQGTGTSLEQYF
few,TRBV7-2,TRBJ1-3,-,TGTGCCAGCAGCCCCGGGAACTCTGGAAACACCATATATTTT,CASSPGNSGNTIYF
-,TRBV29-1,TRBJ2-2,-,TGCAGCGTTGTGCGGGGTCGCAACACCGGGGAGCTGTTTTTT,CSVVRGRNTGELFF
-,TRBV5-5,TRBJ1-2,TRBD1,TGTGCCAGCAGCTACAGGGGCTATGGCTACACCTTC,CASSYRGYGYTF
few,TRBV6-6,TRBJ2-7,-,TGTGCCAGCACCCATCAGACTCCCGCTATGGAGCAGTACTTC,CASTHQTPAMEQYF
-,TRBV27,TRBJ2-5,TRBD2,TGTGCCAGCAGGGGACTAGCGGGAGGGTATGAGACCCAGTACTTC,CASRGLAGGYETQYF
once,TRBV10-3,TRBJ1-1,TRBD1,TGTGCCATCTCCGGGACAGGGGGCACTGAAGCTTTCTTT,CAISGTGGTEAFF
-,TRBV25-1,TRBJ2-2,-,TGTGCCAGCAGTAAAGTGGCGACAGGACACACCGGGGAGCTGTTTTTT,CASSKVATGHTGELFF
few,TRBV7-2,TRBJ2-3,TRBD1,TGTGCCAGCGCTTCCCTGGGACAGACCACAGATACGCAGTATTTT,CASASLGQTTDTQYF
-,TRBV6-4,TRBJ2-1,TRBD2,TGTGCCAGCAGTGAGGTGATAGCGGGCAATGAGCAGTTCTTC,CASSEVIAGNEQFF
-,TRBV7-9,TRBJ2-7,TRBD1,TGTGCCAGCAGCTGGACAGGGGACGAGCAGTACTTC,CASSWTGDEQYF
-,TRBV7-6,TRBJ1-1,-,TGTGCCAGCAGCCTTACAGCTGAAGCTTTCTTT,CASSLTAEAFF
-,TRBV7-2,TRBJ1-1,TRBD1,TGTGCCAGCAGCACGGACAGGCAGGGCACTGAAGCTTTCTTT,CASSTDRQGTEAFF
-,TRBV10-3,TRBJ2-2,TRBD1,TGTGCCATCAGTGATCCCAGGGGGTTGAACACCGGGGAGCTGTTTTTT,CAISDPRGLNTGELFF
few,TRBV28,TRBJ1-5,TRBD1,TGTGCCAGCCGTTCGGGGACAGGGGGCTATAGCAATCAGCCCCAGCATTTT,CASRSGTGGYSNQPQHF
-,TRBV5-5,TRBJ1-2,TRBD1,TGTGCCAGCAGCCTCCCCTCAGGGGGAGATGGCTACACCTTC,CASSLPSGGDGYTF
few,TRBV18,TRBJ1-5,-,TGTGCCAGCTCACCCGACAGTGGTATCAATCAGCCCCAGCATTTT,CASSPDSGINQPQHF
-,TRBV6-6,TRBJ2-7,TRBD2,TGTGCCAGCAGTGGACTTAGCGGGAGTTACGAGCAGTACTTC,CASSGLSGSYEQYF
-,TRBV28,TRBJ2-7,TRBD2,TGTGCCAGCAGCACCCCCACTAGCGGGATATCGTGGGGCTCCTACGAGCAGTACTTC,CASSTPTSGISWGSYEQYF
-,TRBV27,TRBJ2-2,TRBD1,TGTGCCAGCAGTTTACAGACAGGGATGGAAGCCGGGGAGCTGTTTTTT,CASSLQTGMEAGELFF
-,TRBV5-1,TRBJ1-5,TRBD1,TGCGCCAGCAGCTTGGGGGACAGGGTTCGGAGCAATCAGCCCCAGCATTTT,CASSLGDRVRSNQPQHF
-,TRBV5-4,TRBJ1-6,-,TGTGCCAGCAGCCCGACGACAGGCGATAATTCACCCCTCCACTTT,CASSPTTGDNSPLHF
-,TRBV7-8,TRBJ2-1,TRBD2,TGTGCCAGCAGCCCGGGACTAGCCAGCAATGAGCAGTTCTTC,CASSPGLASNEQFF
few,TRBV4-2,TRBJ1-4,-,TGTGCCAGCAGCCAAGACCGGAGTGGGGGCTCCGAAAAACTGTTTTTT,CASSQDRSGGSEKLFF
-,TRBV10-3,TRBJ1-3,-,TGTGCCATCAGTGAGGGACAGTTGTCTGGAAACACCATATATTTT,CAISEGQLSGNTIYF
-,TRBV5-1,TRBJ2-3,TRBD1,TGCGCCAGCAGCGGACAGGGGAGAAACACAGATACGCAGTATTTT,CASSGQGRNTDTQYF
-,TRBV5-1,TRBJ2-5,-,TGCGCCAGCAGCTTTAGAGAGACCCAGTACTTC,CASSFRETQYF
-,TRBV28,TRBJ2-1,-,TGTGCCAGCAGTTTGATGGTGCCAGGGATACAGTTCTTC,CASSLMVPGIQFF
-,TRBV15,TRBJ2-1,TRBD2,TGTGCCACCAGCGGGACCCCCGCGGGAGGGCATTATGAGCAGTTCTTC,CATSGTPAGGHYEQFF
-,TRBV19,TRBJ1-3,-,TGTGCCAGTAGTATCTCGGGAAACACCATATATTTT,CASSISGNTIYF
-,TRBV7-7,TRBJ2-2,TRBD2,TGTGCTAGCAGTCGAACTAGCGGGGGACCCGGGGAGCTGTTTTTT,CASSRTSGGPGELFF
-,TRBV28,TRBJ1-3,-,TGTGCCAGCAGCCTCGTACAGCTAAACACCATATATTTT,CASSLVQLNTIYF
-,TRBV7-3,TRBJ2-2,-,TGTGCCAGCAGCCCACAGCAAAACACCGGGGAGCTGTTTTTT,CASSPQQNTGELFF
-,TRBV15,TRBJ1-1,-,TGTGCCACCAGCAGAGATTTGGGGGCCTCGGGCACTGAAGCTTTCTTT,CATSRDLGASGTEAFF
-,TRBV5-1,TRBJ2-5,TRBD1,TGCGCCAGCAGCTGGGCCGGGACAGCTTCTCGGGAGACCCAGTACTTC,CASSWAGTASRETQYF
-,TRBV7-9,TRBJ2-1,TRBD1,TGTGCCAGCAGCTGGACAGGGGACAATGAGCAGTTCTTC,CASSWTGDNEQFF
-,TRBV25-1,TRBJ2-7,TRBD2,TGTGCCAGCAGCCCTCCGGGACTAGCCGACGAGCAGTACTTC,CASSPPGLADEQYF
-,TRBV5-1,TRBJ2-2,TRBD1,TGCGCCAGCAGCTTGGCCGTCCGGGACAGGGTAAACACCGGGGAGCTGTTTTTT,CASSLAVRDRVNTGELFF
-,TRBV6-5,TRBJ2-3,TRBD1,TGTGCCAGCAGTATCCAGGGGGCAGGAGTGGGTACGCAGTATTTT,CASSIQGAGVGTQYF
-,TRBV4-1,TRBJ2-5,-,TGCGCCAGCAGCCAAGTCATAGAGACCCAGTACTTC,CASSQVIETQYF
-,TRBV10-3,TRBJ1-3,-,TGTGCCATCAGGACAGCTGGAAACACCATATATTTT,CAIRTAGNTIYF
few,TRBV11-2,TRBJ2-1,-,TGTGCCAGCAGCCCATACAATGAGCAGTTCTTC,CASSPYNEQFF
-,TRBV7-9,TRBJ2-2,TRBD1,TGTGCCAGCAGCTGGACAGGGGGGATGGACACCGGGGAGCTGTTTTTT,CASSWTGGMDTGELFF
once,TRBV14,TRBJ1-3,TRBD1,TGTGCCAGCAGACCTCTGACAGGGGGTGGAAACACCATATATTTT,CASRPLTGGGNTIYF
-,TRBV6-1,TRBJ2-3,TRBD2,TGTGCCAGCAGTCCTACCCCCACGGGGGGGGATACGCAGTATTTT,CASSPTPTGGDTQYF
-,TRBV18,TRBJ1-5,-,TGTGCCAGCTCACTGGAGGGAGCCCTAAATCAGCCCCAGCATTTT,CASSLEGALNQPQHF
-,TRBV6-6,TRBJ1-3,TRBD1,TGTGCCAGCAGATCCGGGACAGGGAGAGCAGGAAACACCATATATTTT,CASRSGTGRAGNTIYF
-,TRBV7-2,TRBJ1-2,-,TGTGCCAGCAGCTTAGACGGAGACTATGGCTACACCTTC,CASSLDGDYGYTF
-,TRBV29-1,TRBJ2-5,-,TGCAGCGCCACTCCGGGGTCCCCTCAAGAGACCCAGTACTTC,CSATPGSPQETQYF
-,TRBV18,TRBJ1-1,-,TGTGCCAGCTCTCCAGCCCCAGGGTTGAACACTGAAGCTTTCTTT,CASSPAPGLNTEAFF
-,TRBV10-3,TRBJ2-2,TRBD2,TGTGCCATCAGTGACGGGACGGGGGGATACACCGGGGAGCTGTTTTTT,CAISDGTGGYTGELFF